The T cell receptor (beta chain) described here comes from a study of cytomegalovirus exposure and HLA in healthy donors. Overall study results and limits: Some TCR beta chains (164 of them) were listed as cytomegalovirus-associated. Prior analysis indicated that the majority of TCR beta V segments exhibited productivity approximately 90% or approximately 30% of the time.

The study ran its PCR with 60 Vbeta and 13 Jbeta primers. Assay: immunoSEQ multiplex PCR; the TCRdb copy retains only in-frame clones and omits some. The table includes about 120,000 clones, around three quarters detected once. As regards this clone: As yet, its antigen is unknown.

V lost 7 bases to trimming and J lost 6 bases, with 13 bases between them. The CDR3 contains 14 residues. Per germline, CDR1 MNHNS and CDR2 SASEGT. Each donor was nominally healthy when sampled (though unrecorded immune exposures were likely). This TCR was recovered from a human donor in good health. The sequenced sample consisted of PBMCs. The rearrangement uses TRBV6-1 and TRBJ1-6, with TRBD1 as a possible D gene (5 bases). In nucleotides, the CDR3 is TGTGCCAGCAACCGAGACAGCCGTAATTCACCCCTCCACTTT. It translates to CASNRDSRNSPLHF.